Listed below are T cell receptor beta chains from one sample, sequenced in a study of T cells in Graves' hyperthyroidism and ophthalmopathy. MiXCR was run by TCRdb on the multiplex PCR reads, yielding one entry per CDR3 protein. The sample records approximately 610,000 distinct CDR3 sequences, around 17% being singletons. Sequences were obtained from blood. These TCRs come from a young woman with Graves' hyperthyroidism. CDR3s include the opening cysteine and the closing phenylalanine or tryptophan. A D gene is named only where the DNA matches it firmly. Rows may omit the clone size; those that give it use once, few, many or a size class.

j_gene | v_gene | abundance | d_gene | CDR3aa | CDR3nt
TRBJ2-5 | TRBV5-5 | few | - | CASSLGGGVGTQYF | TGTGCCAGCAGCTTGGGTGGGGGCGTAGGGACCCAGTACTTC
TRBJ1-1 | TRBV3-1 | many | - | CASSQVGGRKTEAFF | TGTGCCAGCAGCCAAGTGGGGGGCCGTAAGACTGAAGCTTTCTTT
TRBJ2-2 | TRBV20-1 | many | - | CSARSRGDTGELFF | TGCAGTGCTAGAAGTAGGGGGGATACCGGGGAGCTGTTTTTT
TRBJ2-2 | TRBV12-3/TRBV12-4 | many | - | CASSSADRNTGELFF | TGTGCCAGCAGTTCCGCCGACAGAAACACCGGGGAGCTGTTTTTT
TRBJ2-7 | TRBV14 | few | - | CASSREGYRDYEQYF | TGTGCCAGCAGCCGGGAGGGTTACAGGGACTACGAGCAGTACTTC
TRBJ2-5 | TRBV4-1 | few | - | CASSQPDRETQYF | TGCGCCAGCAGCCAACCGGACCGAGAGACCCAGTACTTC
TRBJ2-1 | TRBV11-3 | many | TRBD2 | CASSARTSGSIDEQFF | TGTGCCAGCAGCGCCCGGACTAGCGGGAGTATCGATGAGCAGTTCTTC
TRBJ2-3 | TRBV19 | - | - | CASSIGTAVPDTQYF | TGTGCCAGTAGTATTGGGACCGCCGTCCCAGATACGCAGTATTTT
TRBJ2-5 | TRBV12-3/TRBV12-4 | many | - | CASSPWRGGETQYF | TGTGCCAGCAGCCCCTGGAGGGGCGGGGAGACCCAGTACTTC
TRBJ2-7 | TRBV6-5 | many | TRBD2 | CASSYFGTGLAGGVEQYF | TGTGCCAGCAGTTACTTTGGGACGGGACTAGCGGGGGGAGTTGAGCAGTACTTC
TRBJ2-5 | TRBV15 | - | - | CATGRDGLETQYF | TGTGCCACCGGGCGGGACGGTTTGGAGACCCAGTACTTC
TRBJ2-7 | TRBV3-1 | few | TRBD2 | CASSTRLAGGPGKSYEQYF | TGTGCCAGCAGTACCCGACTAGCGGGAGGGCCAGGGAAGTCCTACGAGCAGTACTTC
TRBJ1-5 | TRBV7-9 | many | - | CASSEQTDNQPQHF | TGTGCCAGCAGCGAACAGACAGATAATCAGCCCCAGCATTTT
TRBJ2-7 | TRBV12-3/TRBV12-4 | few | - | CASSPDSSSYEQYF | TGTGCCAGCAGCCCGGACTCCAGCTCCTACGAGCAGTACTTC
TRBJ2-3 | TRBV3-1 | few | - | CASRGRIQLTQYF | TGTGCCAGCAGAGGAAGGATCCAGCTCACGCAGTATTTT
TRBJ2-1 | TRBV20-1 | many | TRBD2 | CSARDPRLAYHNEQFF | TGCAGTGCTAGAGATCCCCGACTAGCGTATCACAATGAGCAGTTCTTC
TRBJ2-1 | TRBV7-7 | - | TRBD2 | CARVSGHPVEEQFF | TGTGCCAGAGTTAGCGGGCACCCCGTTGAAGAGCAGTTCTTC
TRBJ1-1 | TRBV28 | - | - | CARRVQGDITEAFF | TGTGCCAGGAGAGTACAGGGAGATATCACTGAAGCTTTCTTT
TRBJ1-5 | TRBV6-1 | few | - | CASSENPSRELSNQPQHF | TGTGCCAGCAGTGAAAATCCTTCCAGGGAGCTTAGCAATCAGCCCCAGCATTTT
TRBJ1-1 | TRBV6-1 | many | - | CASSPETNTEAFF | TGTGCCAGCAGTCCCGAGACAAACACTGAAGCTTTCTTT
TRBJ2-3 | TRBV11-2 | many | - | CASSPQVDTQYF | TGTGCCAGCAGCCCGCAGGTCGATACGCAGTATTTT
TRBJ2-3 | TRBV19 | - | - | CASSPGNTDTQYF | TGTGCCAGTAGCCCTGGGAACACAGATACGCAGTATTTT
TRBJ2-7 | TRBV6-1 | few | TRBD2 | CASSEWALADPRWEQYF | TGTGCCAGCAGTGAATGGGCGCTAGCGGACCCGAGGTGGGAGCAGTACTTC
TRBJ2-7 | TRBV28 | many | TRBD2 | CASSITGTSITYEQYF | TGTGCCAGCAGTATCACCGGGACTAGCATCACCTACGAGCAGTACTTC
TRBJ2-3 | TRBV18 | many | - | CASSPSRPPDTQYF | TGTGCCAGCTCACCCAGCCGACCACCAGATACGCAGTATTTT
TRBJ2-1 | TRBV7-9 | many | TRBD2 | CASSLSGGRGNEQFF | TGTGCCAGCAGCTTATCTGGCGGGAGAGGCAATGAGCAGTTCTTC
TRBJ1-6 | TRBV5-1 | few | - | CASSLRAETDNSPLHF | TGCGCCAGCAGCTTGCGTGCGGAGACGGATAATTCACCCCTCCACTTT
TRBJ2-1 | TRBV29-1 | - | - | CSVEVGGNEQFF | TGCAGCGTTGAAGTTGGGGGGAATGAGCAGTTCTTC
TRBJ2-3 | TRBV30 | - | TRBD2 | CARGLAGGTDTQYF | TGTGCCCGGGGACTAGCGGGAGGCACAGATACGCAGTATTTT
TRBJ1-4 | TRBV20-1 | many | - | CSAGPWDSTNEKLFF | TGCAGTGCGGGACCGTGGGACTCAACTAATGAAAAACTGTTTTTT
TRBJ1-1 | TRBV30 | many | - | CAWSARVTEAFF | TGTGCCTGGAGTGCCCGGGTCACTGAAGCTTTCTTT
TRBJ2-1 | TRBV28 | few | - | CASRRVGEQFF | TGTGCCAGCAGAAGGGTCGGTGAGCAGTTCTTC
TRBJ2-1 | TRBV9 | few | TRBD1 | CASSVSGQTYNEQFF | TGTGCCAGCAGCGTCTCGGGACAGACCTACAATGAGCAGTTCTTC
TRBJ2-3 | TRBV9 | - | TRBD2 | CASSVATSGSADTQYF | TGTGCCAGCAGCGTAGCCACTAGCGGGAGTGCGGATACGCAGTATTTT
TRBJ2-7 | TRBV11-1 | few | TRBD1 | CASSPGQASSYEQYF | TGTGCCAGCAGCCCCGGACAGGCCAGCTCCTACGAGCAGTACTTC
TRBJ1-6 | TRBV7-2 | few | - | CASSLAQASYNSPLHF | TGTGCCAGCAGCTTAGCCCAGGCCTCCTATAATTCACCCCTCCACTTT
TRBJ1-5 | TRBV28 | many | TRBD1 | CASSLGTGLRPQHF | TGTGCCAGCAGTTTAGGGACAGGGCTTCGGCCCCAGCATTTT
TRBJ1-4 | TRBV6-1 | - | - | CASSRRSNEKLFF | TGTGCCAGCAGTCGACGGTCTAATGAAAAACTGTTTTTT